This entry is about one TCR beta chain. Across about two dozen US areas, participants ranged in age from roughly 18 to 95 years. Among Cohort 3 donors, those recovered had two negative PCRs, clearance, or symptom resolution. Repertoires were generated with immunoSEQ multiplex PCR, while TCRdb's copy carries only in-frame clones and drops some. The repertoire holds roughly 380,000 clones, with roughly nine tenths as singletons. This sample was included in a study of blood T cell repertoires in COVID-19. The source material was PBMCs or T cells enriched from blood (not recorded which). This TCR came from a woman aged 25 to 39 who had recovered from COVID-19.

In DNA, the CDR3 is TGTGCCAGCAGCTTGCCCTCCGGCGGAGCTTTCTTT. Residues: CASSLPSGGAFF. The V and J genes are TRBV5-6 and TRBJ1-1; D is unclear. This CDR3 contains 12 residues. CDR1 SGHDT and CDR2 YYEEEE come from the germline V gene. Trimming cost V 1 base and J 10 bases, with 11 bases left between them.